This T cell receptor beta chain was sequenced for a study of T-cell reconstitution after alpha-beta-depleted transplantation in children. The CDR3 is 14 amino acids. The junction had 7 bases not matched to a gene; V was cut back by 3 bases and J by 6 bases. Germline V CDR1 and CDR2: DFQATT, SNEGSKA (reference sequence). This clonotype came up many times. Its antigen is still unknown. Study results and limitations: From surviving recipient T cells and thymic progenitors came the high day-60 TCRbeta diversity observed in some patients. Several hundred expanded graft clones reportedly supplied alpha-beta T cells about two months after transplant.

Researchers prepared the TCRbeta library using unique molecular identifiers, the study reports. TCRdb redid the calling of the PCR reads with MiXCR, one entry per CDR3 protein. The table lists around 3,000 distinct CDR3 sequences, over 10% of them singletons, with roughly four fifths in the top ten. The source was PBMCs, mostly from graft donor cells, collected 360 days after TCRalphabeta/CD19-depleted stem cell transplant. This clonotype was sampled from a patient aged 2 to 9 who had a stem cell transplant for inherited bone marrow failure, so the T cells may come from the graft donor. This sequence joins TRBV20-1 and TRBJ2-7, with 11 bases aligning to TRBD2. CDR3 DNA sequence: TGCAGTGCTAGGGCACTAGCGGGAGCCCCCGAGCAGTACTTC. It translates to CSARALAGAPEQYF.